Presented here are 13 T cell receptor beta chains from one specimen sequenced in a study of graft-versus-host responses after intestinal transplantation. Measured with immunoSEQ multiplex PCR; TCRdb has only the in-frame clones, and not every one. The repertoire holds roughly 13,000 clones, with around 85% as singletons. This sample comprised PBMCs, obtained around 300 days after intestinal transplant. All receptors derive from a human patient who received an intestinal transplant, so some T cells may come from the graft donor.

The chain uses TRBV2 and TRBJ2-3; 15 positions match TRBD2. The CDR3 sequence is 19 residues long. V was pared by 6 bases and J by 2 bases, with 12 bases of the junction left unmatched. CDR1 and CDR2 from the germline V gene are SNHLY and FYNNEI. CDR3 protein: CASRGPGTSGRTTTDTQYF. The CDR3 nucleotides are TGTGCCAGCAGGGGGCCTGGGACTAGCGGGAGGACGACCACAGATACGCAGTATTTT.

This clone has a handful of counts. The CDR3 DNA sequence: TGTGCCAGTACCCTTGGACTTTATAGCAATCAGCCCCAGCATTTT. Its translation is CASTLGLYSNQPQHF. This chain connects TRBV19 to TRBJ1-5, with no clear D. Trimming took off 7 bases at V and 0 bases at J, with 13 bases between the two ends. This CDR3 is 15 amino acids long. The germline V gene encodes CDR1 LNHDA and CDR2 SQIVND (reference sequence).

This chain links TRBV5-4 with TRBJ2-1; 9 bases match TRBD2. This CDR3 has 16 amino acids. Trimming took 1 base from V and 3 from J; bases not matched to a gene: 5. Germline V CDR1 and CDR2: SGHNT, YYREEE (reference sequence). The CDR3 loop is CASSLRASGDYNEQFF. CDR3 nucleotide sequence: TGTGCCAGCAGCTTGCGGGCTAGCGGGGACTACAATGAGCAGTTCTTC.

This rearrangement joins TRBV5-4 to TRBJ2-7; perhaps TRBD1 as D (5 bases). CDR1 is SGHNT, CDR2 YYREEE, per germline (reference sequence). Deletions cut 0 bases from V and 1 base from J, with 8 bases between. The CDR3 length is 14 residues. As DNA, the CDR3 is TGTGCCAGCAGCTTGGGCGACAGATCCTACGAGCAGTACTTC. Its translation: CASSLGDRSYEQYF.

As DNA, the CDR3 is TGTGCCAGCTCACTACGGGACAGGGAGTTCGAGCAGTACTTC. It yields the protein CASSLRDREFEQYF. This chain links TRBV18 with TRBJ2-7; 9 positions match TRBD1. Germline V gene lookup returns CDR1 KGHSH and CDR2 LQKENI. This CDR3 has 14 amino acids. V shed 4 bases and J 6 bases; nucleotides not matched to a gene: 7.

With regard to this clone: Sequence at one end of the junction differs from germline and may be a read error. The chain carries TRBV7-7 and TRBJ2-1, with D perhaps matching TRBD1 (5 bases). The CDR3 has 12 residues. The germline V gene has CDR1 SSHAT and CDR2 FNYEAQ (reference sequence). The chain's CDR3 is CASSFRVNEQFF. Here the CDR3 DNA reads TGTGCTAGCAGCTTCAGGGTTAATGAGCAGTTCTTC. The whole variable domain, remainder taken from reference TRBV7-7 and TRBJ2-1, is GAGVSQSPRYKVTKRGQDVTLRCDPISSHATLYWYQQALGQGPEFLTYFNYEAQPDKSGLPSDRFSAERPEGSISTLTIQRTEQRDSAMYRCASSFRVNEQFFGPGTRLTVL.

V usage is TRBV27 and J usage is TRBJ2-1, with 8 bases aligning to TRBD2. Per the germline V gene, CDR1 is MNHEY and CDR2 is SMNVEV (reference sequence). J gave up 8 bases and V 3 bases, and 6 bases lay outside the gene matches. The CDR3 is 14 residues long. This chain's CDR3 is CASSFSGTLDEQFF. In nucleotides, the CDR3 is TGTGCCAGCAGTTTTAGCGGGACACTAGATGAGCAGTTCTTC.

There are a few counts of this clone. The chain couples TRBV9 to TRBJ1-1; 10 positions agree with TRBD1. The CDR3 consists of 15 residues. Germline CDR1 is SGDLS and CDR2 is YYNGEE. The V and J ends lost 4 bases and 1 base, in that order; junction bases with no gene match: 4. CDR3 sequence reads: CASSSRDRGNTEAFF. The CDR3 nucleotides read TGTGCCAGCAGCTCCCGGGACAGGGGGAACACTGAAGCTTTCTTT.

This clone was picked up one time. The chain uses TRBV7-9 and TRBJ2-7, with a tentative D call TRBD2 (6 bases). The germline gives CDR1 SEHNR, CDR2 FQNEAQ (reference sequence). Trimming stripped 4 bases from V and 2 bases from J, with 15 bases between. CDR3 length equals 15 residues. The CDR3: CASSSPRGGPYEQYF. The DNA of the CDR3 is TGTGCCAGCAGCTCCCCGCGTGGAGGGCCCTACGAGCAGTACTTC.

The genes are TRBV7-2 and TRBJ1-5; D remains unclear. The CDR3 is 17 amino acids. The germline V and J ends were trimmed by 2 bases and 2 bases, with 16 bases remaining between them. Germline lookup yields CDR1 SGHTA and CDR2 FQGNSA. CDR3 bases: TGTGCCAGCAGCTTATCGGGATCGGGCGTCGGCAATCAGCCCCAGCATTTT. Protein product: CASSLSGSGVGNQPQHF. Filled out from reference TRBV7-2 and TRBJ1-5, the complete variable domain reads GAGVSQSPSNKVTEKGKDVELRCDPISGHTALYWYRQSLGQGLEFLIYFQGNSAPDKSGLPSDRFSAERTGGSVSTLTIQRTQQEDSAVYLCASSLSGSGVGNQPQHFGDGTRLSIL.

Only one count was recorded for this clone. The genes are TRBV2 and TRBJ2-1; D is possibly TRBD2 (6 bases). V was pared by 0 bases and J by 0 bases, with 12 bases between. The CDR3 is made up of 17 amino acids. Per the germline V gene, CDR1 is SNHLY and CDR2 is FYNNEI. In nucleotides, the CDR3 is TGTGCCAGCAGTGAAGCCTCTCCGGGGGACTCCTACAATGAGCAGTTCTTC. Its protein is CASSEASPGDSYNEQFF. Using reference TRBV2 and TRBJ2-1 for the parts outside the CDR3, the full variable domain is EPEVTQTPSHQVTQMGQEVILRCVPISNHLYFYWYRQILGQKVEFLVSFYNNEISEKSEIFDDQFSVERPDGSNFTLKIRSTKLEDSAMYFCASSEASPGDSYNEQFFGPGTRLTVL.

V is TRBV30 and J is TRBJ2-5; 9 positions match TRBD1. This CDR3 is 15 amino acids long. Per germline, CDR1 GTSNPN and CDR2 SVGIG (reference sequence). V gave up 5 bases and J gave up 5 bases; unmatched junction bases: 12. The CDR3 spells CAWGGGTGKWETQYF. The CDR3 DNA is TGTGCCTGGGGAGGTGGGACAGGGAAATGGGAGACCCAGTACTTC. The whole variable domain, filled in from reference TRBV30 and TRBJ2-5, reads SQTIHQWPATLVQPVGSPLSLECTVEGTSNPNLYWYRQAAGRGLQLLFYSVGIGQISSEVPQNLSASRPQDRQFILSSKKLLLSDSGFYLCAWGGGTGKWETQYFGPGTRLLVL.

CDR3 DNA: TGTGCCACCAGCAGTTCCGACAGTCCCAATGAAAAACTGTTTTTT. Its translation: CATSSSDSPNEKLFF. The chain is built from TRBV15 and TRBJ1-4; a weak D match, TRBD1 (5 bases). Germline loops: CDR1 LNHNV, CDR2 YYDKDF (reference sequence). CDR3 length: 15 amino acids. V lost 3 bases and J lost 5, with 13 bases in between.